The rows below give T cell receptor beta chains drawn from one sample of a study of monozygotic twins with inflammatory bowel disease. TCRdb reprocessed the 5' RACE reads, with one entry per CDR3 protein and no DNA. Its table lists some 83,000 distinct CDR3 sequences. Specimen: blood. The receptors here all came from a human donor with ulcerative colitis or Crohn's disease, or a healthy co-twin of an affected twin (not recorded which). Each CDR3 is given with its conserved first and last residue.

j_gene: TRBJ2-7
v_gene: TRBV20-1
CDR3aa: CSAGGQGIEQYF

j_gene: TRBJ1-3
v_gene: TRBV11-2
CDR3aa: CASSLQGASGNTIYF

j_gene: TRBJ2-3
v_gene: TRBV19
CDR3aa: CASSPRGPDTQYF

j_gene: TRBJ1-2
v_gene: TRBV5-6
CDR3aa: CASSSRTGGKDGYTF

j_gene: TRBJ2-7
v_gene: TRBV20-1
CDR3aa: CSARDPGDDEQYF

j_gene: TRBJ2-2
v_gene: TRBV7-7
CDR3aa: CASSLKVGTGNTGELFF

j_gene: TRBJ2-3
v_gene: TRBV25-1
CDR3aa: CASSERRRGSADTQYF

j_gene: TRBJ1-1
v_gene: TRBV7-2
CDR3aa: CASSSDGNTEAFF

j_gene: TRBJ1-2
v_gene: TRBV20-1
CDR3aa: CSARDRRIIYGYTF

j_gene: TRBJ2-7
v_gene: TRBV3-1
CDR3aa: CASSQDPTAIHYEQYF

j_gene: TRBJ2-5
v_gene: TRBV13
CDR3aa: CASSSGRSGRETQYF

j_gene: TRBJ2-5
v_gene: TRBV20-1
CDR3aa: CSARGNRGLLFQETQYF

j_gene: TRBJ1-1
v_gene: TRBV3-1
CDR3aa: CASSHGPSGAFF

j_gene: TRBJ1-6
v_gene: TRBV11-2
CDR3aa: CASSLTGQRNSPLHF

j_gene: TRBJ2-4
v_gene: TRBV27
CDR3aa: CASRAGVAKNIQYF

j_gene: TRBJ2-1
v_gene: TRBV12-3/TRBV12-4
CDR3aa: CASTAGSYNEQFF

j_gene: TRBJ1-4
v_gene: TRBV18
CDR3aa: CASGPGSQEEKLFF

j_gene: TRBJ1-5
v_gene: TRBV7-8
CDR3aa: CASSLAEGVSNQPQHF

j_gene: TRBJ2-3
v_gene: TRBV5-4
CDR3aa: CASSLGGVSTDTQYF

j_gene: TRBJ2-3
v_gene: TRBV5-8
CDR3aa: CASSLQTSRSQYF

j_gene: TRBJ2-2
v_gene: TRBV5-4
CDR3aa: CASSFLAGNTGELFF

j_gene: TRBJ1-2
v_gene: TRBV20-1
CDR3aa: CSARDIAGGSYGYTF

j_gene: TRBJ2-6
v_gene: TRBV7-9
CDR3aa: CASSARQGFDVLTF